This TCR beta chain appears in the sequencing data of a study of regulatory T cells in long-lasting Graves disease. General observations from the study: Persistent disease preferred TRBV28, TRBJ1-2 and TRBJ2-5.

Germline CDR1 and CDR2: KGHDR and SFDVKD. Losses at the gene ends were 3 bases for V and 6 bases for J; bases not matched to a gene: 9. This CDR3 region has 17 residues. Specified time point: newly diagnosed GD, antithyroid drugs for less than 3 months. Generation of the TCR library employed RNA extracted from PBMCs. This clonotype was found many times. Its matching antigen is unknown. The TCR beta library used iRepertoire HTBI primers with Arm-PCR amplification of CDR3. Original methodology: The identification of roughly 62 TRBV and roughly 14 TRBJ segments was made across samples. Via MiXCR, TCRdb re-called the multiplex PCR reads, giving one row per CDR3 protein. TCRdb's processing, not the authors' own work, is the source of the V and J calls. The data show 380,000 or so distinct CDR3 sequences, with 15% to 20% seen just once and 20% held by the top ten. This sample was shared with a second study, whose subject was T cells in Graves' hyperthyroidism and ophthalmopathy. In that study: Primed by the HTBI set, a first-round RT-PCR was run on the TCR CDR3.

The chain uses TRBV24-1 and TRBJ2-2; 10 positions agree with TRBD1. The TCR sequence derives from a woman under 30 with Graves disease. The sample in question was peripheral blood mononuclear cells (PBMCs), obtained at new diagnosis, from a patient treated with antithyroid drugs. CDR3 in amino acids: CATSDAPGQGLPGELFF. Written as DNA, the CDR3 is TGTGCCACCAGTGATGCACCGGGACAGGGGCTCCCCGGGGAGCTGTTTTTT.